This T cell receptor beta chain originates from a study of blood T cell repertoires in COVID-19. Study-level background: Acute-phase and convalescent COVID-19 samples originated in the United States, Italy and Spain. Sample material is recorded as cDNA or gDNA derived from T cells, B-cell-depleted T cells, or PBMCs.

As handled by the study authors: Researchers report that nucleated cell counts were estimated from reference gene primer amplification. Sequenced by immunoSEQ multiplex PCR; TCRdb stores in-frame clones only, minus some. The DNA gave D and trimming, while V, J and clone size come from that table. The table lists about 320,000 clones, under 90% of them singletons, with under 11% in the top ten. Individuals aged roughly 18 to 100 years were recruited from approximately 24 US areas. The CDR3 totals 15 residues. With 6 bases clipped from V and 1 base from J, the junction kept 8 bases outside the gene matches. From germline, CDR1 is ENHRY and CDR2 SYGVKD.

This clonotype originated in a young woman who had recovered from COVID-19. The genes are TRBV10-3 and TRBJ1-1, with 7 bases matching TRBD1. Sequenced material: PBMCs or T cells enriched from blood (not recorded which). The CDR3 spells CAIRPNQGENTEAFF. CDR3 coding DNA: TGTGCCATCAGGCCAAACCAGGGGGAGAACACTGAAGCTTTCTTT.